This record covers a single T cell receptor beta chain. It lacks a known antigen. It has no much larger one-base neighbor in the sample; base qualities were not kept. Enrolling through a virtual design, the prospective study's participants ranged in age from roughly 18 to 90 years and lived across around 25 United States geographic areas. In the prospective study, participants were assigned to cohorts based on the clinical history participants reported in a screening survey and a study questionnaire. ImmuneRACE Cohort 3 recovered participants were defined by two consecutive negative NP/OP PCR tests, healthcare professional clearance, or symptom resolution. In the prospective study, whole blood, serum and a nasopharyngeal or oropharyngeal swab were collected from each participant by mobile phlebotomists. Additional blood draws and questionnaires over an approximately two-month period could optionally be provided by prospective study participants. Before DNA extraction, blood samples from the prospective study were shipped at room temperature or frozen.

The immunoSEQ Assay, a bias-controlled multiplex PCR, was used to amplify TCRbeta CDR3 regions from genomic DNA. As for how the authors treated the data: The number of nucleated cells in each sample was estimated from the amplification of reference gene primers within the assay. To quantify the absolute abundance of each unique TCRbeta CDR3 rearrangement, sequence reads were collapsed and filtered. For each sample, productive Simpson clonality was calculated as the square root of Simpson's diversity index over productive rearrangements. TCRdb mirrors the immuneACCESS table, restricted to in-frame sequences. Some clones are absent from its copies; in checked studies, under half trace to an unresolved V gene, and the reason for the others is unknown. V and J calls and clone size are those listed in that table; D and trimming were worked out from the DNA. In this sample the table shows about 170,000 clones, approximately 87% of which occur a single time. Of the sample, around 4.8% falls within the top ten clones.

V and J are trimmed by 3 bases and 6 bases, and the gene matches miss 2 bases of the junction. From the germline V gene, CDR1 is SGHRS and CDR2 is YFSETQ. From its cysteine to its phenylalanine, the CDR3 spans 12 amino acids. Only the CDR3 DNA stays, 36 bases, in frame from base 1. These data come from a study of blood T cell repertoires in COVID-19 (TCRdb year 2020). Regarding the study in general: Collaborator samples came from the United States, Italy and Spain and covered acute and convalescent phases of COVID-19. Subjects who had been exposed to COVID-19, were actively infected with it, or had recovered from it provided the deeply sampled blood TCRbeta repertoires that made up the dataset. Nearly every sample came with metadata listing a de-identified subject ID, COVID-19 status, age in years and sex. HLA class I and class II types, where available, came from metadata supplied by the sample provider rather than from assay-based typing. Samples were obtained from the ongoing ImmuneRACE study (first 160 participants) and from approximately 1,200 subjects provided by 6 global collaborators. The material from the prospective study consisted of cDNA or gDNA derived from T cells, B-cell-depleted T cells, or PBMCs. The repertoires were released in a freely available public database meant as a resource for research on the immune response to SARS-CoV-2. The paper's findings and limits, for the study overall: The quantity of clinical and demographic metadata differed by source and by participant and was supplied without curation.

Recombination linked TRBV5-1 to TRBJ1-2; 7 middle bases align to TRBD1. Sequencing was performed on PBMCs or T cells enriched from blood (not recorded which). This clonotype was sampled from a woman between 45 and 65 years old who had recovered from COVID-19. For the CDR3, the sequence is CASSWGTDGYTF. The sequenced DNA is TGCGCCAGCAGCTGGGGGACAGATGGCTACACCTTC.